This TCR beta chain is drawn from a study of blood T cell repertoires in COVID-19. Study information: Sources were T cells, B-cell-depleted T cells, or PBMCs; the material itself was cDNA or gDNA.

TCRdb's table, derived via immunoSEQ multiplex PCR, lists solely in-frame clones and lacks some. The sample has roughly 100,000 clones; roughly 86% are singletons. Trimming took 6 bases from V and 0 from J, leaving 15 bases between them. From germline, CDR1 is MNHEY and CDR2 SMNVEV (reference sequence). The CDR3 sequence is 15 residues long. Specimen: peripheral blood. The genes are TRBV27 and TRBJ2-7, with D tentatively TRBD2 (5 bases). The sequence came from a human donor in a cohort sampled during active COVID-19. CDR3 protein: CASSPQEAASYEQYF. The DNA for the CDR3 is TGTGCCAGCAGCCCCCAGGAGGCGGCCTCCTACGAGCAGTACTTC.